A selection of T cell receptor beta chains follows, all from one sample in a study of identical twins. TCRdb re-called the 5' RACE reads through MiXCR, storing one row per CDR3 protein. The sample lists some 790,000 distinct CDR3 sequences, about 20% seen once, with around 13% in the top ten. These records were also assigned to another study, of T cells expressing NK-cell markers.

Material for sequencing was PBMCs. These receptors were taken from a woman under 30 in good health. CDR3s include the opening cysteine and the closing phenylalanine or tryptophan. The D gene is left open where the match is weak. Size tells how often a clone was seen (once, few, many) or the class of an expanded clone, and some rows leave it out.

j_call v_call clone_size d_call cdr3_nt cdr3_aa
TRBJ2-3 TRBV6-4 few TRBD2 TGTGCCAGCAGTGACTCGATAGCGGGGGCAGATACGCAGTATTTT CASSDSIAGADTQYF
TRBJ1-1 TRBV9 NA NA TGTGCCAGCAGTGGGGGCGGGGGGGCGCGCAAAGCTTTCTTT CASSGGGGARKAFF
TRBJ1-1 TRBV6-1 few NA TGTGCCAGCAGGAGGACAGCTCCATCTGAAGCTTTCTTT CASRRTAPSEAFF
TRBJ1-1 TRBV4-3 few TRBD1 TGCGCCAGCAGTCGGGACAGGGTAGGGGAAGCTTTCTTT CASSRDRVGEAFF
TRBJ2-1 TRBV20-1 NA TRBD2 TGCAGTGCTAGGACGGCTAGCGGGATGGAGACAGAGCAGTTCTTC CSARTASGMETEQFF
TRBJ2-3 TRBV5-6 many NA TGTGCCAGCAGCCCGTTTGGATTGGGAGATACGCAGTATTTT CASSPFGLGDTQYF
TRBJ1-2 TRBV5-1 NA NA TGCGCCAGCAGCTTGTCCCCGGGAGGCCTTGGCTACACCTTC CASSLSPGGLGYTF
TRBJ2-3 TRBV9 NA NA TGTGCCAGCAGCACTACAACGGGGGATACGCAGTATTTT CASSTTTGDTQYF
TRBJ2-1 TRBV27 NA TRBD2 TGTGCCAGCAGTTTAGTACTAGCGGGCCCAAATGAGCAGTTCTTC CASSLVLAGPNEQFF
TRBJ2-7 TRBV29-1 NA NA TGCAGCGTTGTTGAAGCGCTCGAGCAGTACTTC CSVVEALEQYF
TRBJ2-2 TRBV2 NA NA TGTGCCAGCACCCAAGAAACCGGGGAGCTGTTTTTT CASTQETGELFF
TRBJ2-1 TRBV3-1 few NA TGTGCCAGCAGCCCGCGCCCTACCGACTACAATGAGCAGTTCTTC CASSPRPTDYNEQFF
TRBJ2-3 TRBV14 NA TRBD2 TGTGCCAGCAGCCGATCAAGGACTAGCGGCACCGATACGCAGTATTTT CASSRSRTSGTDTQYF
TRBJ2-7 TRBV7-8 NA NA TGTGCCAGCACGGGCGGGGCCCCCAAGGGGGCAGGGAACGAGCAGTACTTC CASTGGAPKGAGNEQYF
TRBJ1-6 TRBV28 few NA TGTGCCAGCGGCGCCTCGGACGGCGGCTCTTCACCCCTCCACTTT CASGASDGGSSPLHF
TRBJ2-3 TRBV20-1 few NA TGCAGTGCTACGCGACCGGGAGGCACAGATACGCAGTATTTT CSATRPGGTDTQYF
TRBJ2-1 TRBV12-3/TRBV12-4 NA TRBD2 TGTGCCAGCAGTTTCGTACTAGCGGCTGAGCAGTTCTTC CASSFVLAAEQFF
TRBJ2-3 TRBV7-6 NA TRBD2 TGTGCCAGCGTGGGACTAGAATTTTCAGATACGCAGTATTTT CASVGLEFSDTQYF
TRBJ1-2 TRBV12-3/TRBV12-4 few TRBD1 TGTGCCAGCAGTCCAGGGGGGACTGGCTACACCTTC CASSPGGTGYTF
TRBJ1-1 TRBV20-1 NA NA TGCAGTGCCCCAAAGCGGGGGTCGACTGAAGCTTTCTTT CSAPKRGSTEAFF
TRBJ2-1 TRBV6-2/TRBV6-3 few NA TGTGCCAGCAGTTACTCAGTACCCGACAATGAGCAGTTCTTC CASSYSVPDNEQFF
TRBJ2-7 TRBV5-1 few NA TGCGCCAGCAGCTTTACGGCAGACCGCTCCTACGAGCAGTACTTC CASSFTADRSYEQYF
TRBJ2-3 TRBV7-9 NA NA TGTGCCAGCAGCCCTTATTCGTCGGATACGCAGTATTTT CASSPYSSDTQYF
TRBJ2-2 TRBV18 NA NA TGTGCCAGCTCACCACCGGCAGGCCACCCATACACCGGGGAGCTGTTTTTT CASSPPAGHPYTGELFF
TRBJ2-7 TRBV7-9 many TRBD2 TGTGCCAGCACCACCGGGGCTAGCGGGAGAGGCGAGCAGTACTTC CASTTGASGRGEQYF
TRBJ2-1 TRBV20-1 few TRBD2 TGCAGTGCTAGATCTAGCGGGGACGCCCTATCCTACAATGAGCAGTTCTTC CSARSSGDALSYNEQFF
TRBJ2-1 TRBV7-9 NA NA TGTGCCAGCAGCTCCATACCTCCGGGGTTGGTCTTC CASSSIPPGLVF
TRBJ1-3 TRBV9 NA NA TGTGCCAGCAGCGTCGGAGGGGGGGACACCATATATTTT CASSVGGGDTIYF
TRBJ1-2 TRBV5-5 NA NA TGTGCCAGCAGCTTCGCCCCCGTGGCGGATGGCTACACCTTC CASSFAPVADGYTF
TRBJ1-1 TRBV7-9 few NA TGTGCCAGCAGCTACACAGGGTCGTCTGAAGCTTTCTTT CASSYTGSSEAFF
TRBJ2-2 TRBV20-1 once TRBD2 TGCAGTGCGGAAGCGGGGTCCGAGCCAACCGGGGAGCTGTTTTTT CSAEAGSEPTGELFF
TRBJ2-7 TRBV11-3 NA NA TGTGCCAGCAGCTTAGGCAGGGTCCACGAGCAGTACTTC CASSLGRVHEQYF
TRBJ2-1 TRBV6-5 NA TRBD2 TGTGCCAGCAGTTACTCCCCGAGCGGGAATCTTGATGAGCAGTTCTTC CASSYSPSGNLDEQFF
TRBJ2-1 TRBV9 few TRBD2 TGTGCCAGCAGCCTATCTGGGACTAGCGGGAGCTACAATGAGCAGTTCTTC CASSLSGTSGSYNEQFF
TRBJ1-5 TRBV2 NA NA TGTGCCAGCAGGGGCGAAGACAGGAATCAGCCCCAGCATTTT CASRGEDRNQPQHF
TRBJ2-1 TRBV6-2/TRBV6-3 few TRBD1 TGTGCCAGCAGTTACTCCCGGGACAGGGGACAATTAAGGCCCTACAATGAGCAGTTCTTC CASSYSRDRGQLRPYNEQFF
TRBJ2-1 TRBV5-1 many NA TGCGCCAGCAGCTTGGATAAAGCGGAGAGGGAGCAGTTCTTC CASSLDKAEREQFF
TRBJ1-2 TRBV20-1 NA TRBD1 TGCAGTGCTGCGACAGGGAATGGCTACACCTTC CSAATGNGYTF
TRBJ2-1 TRBV20-1 many TRBD2 TGCAGTGCTAGGCCCGGGACTAGCACCGACAATGAGCAGTTCTTC CSARPGTSTDNEQFF
TRBJ2-2 TRBV9 NA NA TGTGCCAGCAGCGTAGAAATCGGGAGCAACACCGGGGAGCTGTTTTTT CASSVEIGSNTGELFF
TRBJ2-2 TRBV20-1 NA NA TGCAGTGTCCCACGAGGTTACTACACCGGGGAGCTGTTTTTT CSVPRGYYTGELFF
TRBJ1-2 TRBV12-3/TRBV12-4 few NA TGTGCCAGCAGATTCCAGACCCGAATTTATGGCTACACCTTC CASRFQTRIYGYTF
TRBJ2-1 TRBV29-1 NA NA TGCAGCGTTGGGAGGATCTCCCGACCGGTGGATGAGCAGTTCTTC CSVGRISRPVDEQFF
TRBJ2-7 TRBV18 few NA TGTGCCAGCTCACCACAGGTTCCTACCTACGAGCAGTACTTC CASSPQVPTYEQYF
TRBJ1-2 TRBV6-1 NA NA TGTGCCAGCAGTCGGTCCCACCTGACAGCTACATGGGGCTACACCTTC CASSRSHLTATWGYTF
TRBJ1-5 TRBV5-1 NA NA TGCGCCAGCAGCTTGGCAGGGGAGGGCAGGCAGCCCCAGCATTTT CASSLAGEGRQPQHF
TRBJ2-3 TRBV5-1 NA TRBD1 TGCGCCAGCAGCTTGCACTCAGGGACAGAGAGCACAGATACGCAGTATTTT CASSLHSGTESTDTQYF
TRBJ2-7 TRBV6-5 NA NA TGTGCCAGCAGTTCACTACCTTCCAGCGAGCAGTACTTC CASSSLPSSEQYF
TRBJ2-1 TRBV12-3/TRBV12-4 few TRBD2 TGTGCCACCTCTCCGGTGGGGGGGTCCTACAATGAGCAGTTCTTC CATSPVGGSYNEQFF
TRBJ2-7 TRBV6-5 NA TRBD2 TGTGCCAGCAGTTACTCGGCTCAATCCGGGGGGGGTTACGAGCAGTACTTC CASSYSAQSGGGYEQYF
TRBJ2-1 TRBV10-3 NA NA TGTGCCATGTCGGGTCACTCCTACAATGAGCAGTTCTTC CAMSGHSYNEQFF
TRBJ1-4 TRBV29-1 few TRBD1 TGCAGCGTTAACAGGGGGGACATTCTCCGGACTAATGAAAAACTGTTTTTT CSVNRGDILRTNEKLFF
TRBJ2-2 TRBV6-1 few NA TGTGCCAGCAGTGGGATAGGGAGCGCGAACACCGGGGAGCTGTTTTTT CASSGIGSANTGELFF
TRBJ2-7 TRBV7-6 NA TRBD2 TGTGCCAGCAGCTTAGAACTAGCGGGGGGACTTTACGAGCAGTACTTC CASSLELAGGLYEQYF
TRBJ2-3 TRBV7-9 NA NA TGTGCCAGCAGCTCCTCGGCCCGGGCTAGCCGCACAGATACGCAGTATTTT CASSSSARASRTDTQYF
TRBJ1-1 TRBV6-5 few NA TGTGCCAGCAGATTACAGGGCCCCGGGCCCACTGAAGCTTTCTTT CASRLQGPGPTEAFF
TRBJ2-5 TRBV6-6 NA NA TGTGCCAGCGGGCAGCAAGAGACCCAGTACTTC CASGQQETQYF
TRBJ2-7 TRBV9 NA NA TGTGCCAGCAGCTTCAGACCCCGCTACGAGCAGTACTTC CASSFRPRYEQYF
TRBJ2-5 TRBV9 few NA TGTGCCAGCAGCGTAGTGGGTTCCGAGACCCAGTACTTC CASSVVGSETQYF
TRBJ1-2 TRBV12-5 few NA TGTGCTAGTGGTTTGGGCTACGACTATGGCTACACCTTC CASGLGYDYGYTF